This passage covers 31 T cell receptor beta chains from one sample sequenced in a study of identical twins. From the 5' RACE reads, TCRdb called clonotypes with MiXCR, one entry per CDR3 protein. The data contain hundreds of thousands of distinct CDR3 sequences, 20% to 25% of them seen just once; the ten biggest clones take up around 0.5%. These data were also reused for a study on yellow fever vaccine responses in identical twins.

The sequencing sample was made of CD4+ T cells sorted from blood. These receptors all stem from a woman aged 18-29 years in good health.

The rearrangement uses TRBV6-2 or TRBV6-3 and TRBJ2-3; D not certain. The CDR3 consists of 11 residues. Trimming took 8 bases from V and 7 from J, leaving 10 bases between them. CDR1 and CDR2 (germline): MNHEY, SVGEGT. CDR3 nucleotide sequence: TGTGCCAGCTGTTGGTCCTATACGCAGTATTTT. Amino acid sequence: CASCWSYTQYF.

This clonotype was found a few times. This chain joins TRBV5-1 and TRBJ2-1; D might be TRBD2 (6 bases). Germline CDR1 SGHRS, CDR2 YFSETQ. This CDR3 contains 14 residues. V gave up 3 bases and J gave up 5 bases, with 12 bases separating them. The CDR3 DNA reads TGCGCCAGCAGCTGGGGACTGGCGGACAATGAGCAGTTCTTC. Its translation: CASSWGLADNEQFF.

This clonotype turned up a few times. V and J are TRBV12-3 or TRBV12-4 and TRBJ2-1, with 14 positions matching TRBD2. V lost 6 bases, J lost 0 bases, and 10 bases stayed unmatched. The length of the CDR3 is 19 residues. DNA for the CDR3: TGTGCCAGCAGGCCGACTAGCGGGGGGGTCTTCCCCTCCTACAATGAGCAGTTCTTC. Its protein product is CASRPTSGGVFPSYNEQFF.

In its sample, this clonotype was seen a few times. For the CDR3, the DNA is TGTGCCAGCAGTTACTCCGGGACAGGGGTTGAGCAGTACTTC. Its protein product is CASSYSGTGVEQYF. The chain links TRBV6-5 to TRBJ2-7; 10 bases align to TRBD1. V was clipped by 0 bases and J by 7 bases; unmatched bases: 3. This CDR3 has 14 amino acids. CDR1 and CDR2 (germline): MNHEY, SVGAGI.

This clonotype has only a few counts. The CDR3: CASSVALVRDTGELFF. CDR3 in DNA: TGTGCCAGCAGCGTAGCTTTGGTGCGGGACACCGGGGAGCTGTTTTTT. The chain recombines TRBV9 with TRBJ2-2; TRBD2 is a possible D gene (5 bases). Looked up from germline, CDR1 is SGDLS and CDR2 is YYNGEE. The CDR3 runs to 16 residues. The V and J ends lost 0 bases and 3 bases respectively, with 12 bases between them.

The sample holds a few counts of this clonotype. V usage is TRBV5-1 and J usage is TRBJ2-3, with 13 bases fitting TRBD2. This CDR3 spans 16 amino acids. From germline, CDR1 is SGHRS and CDR2 YFSETQ. V dropped 4 bases and J dropped 4; count of bases not matched to a gene: 6. CDR3 protein: CASSAGLAGVADTQYF. CDR3 sequence (DNA): TGCGCCAGCAGCGCCGGACTAGCGGGAGTGGCAGATACGCAGTATTTT.

The chain carries TRBV12-3 or TRBV12-4 and TRBJ2-1; no reliable D call. The CDR3 extends over 14 amino acids. Trimming removed 0 bases at V and 3 bases at J, with 6 bases between. The CDR3 sequence is CASSLATRYNEQFF. The CDR3 DNA follows: TGTGCCAGCAGTTTAGCTACCCGCTACAATGAGCAGTTCTTC.

V gene TRBV28 combines with J gene TRBJ2-1; D is possibly TRBD1 (6 bases). CDR3 size: 12 residues. Germline V gene sequence: CDR1 MDHEN, CDR2 SYDVKM. V lost 6 bases and J lost 14, with 17 bases in between. The CDR3 DNA reads TGTGCCAGCAGAACTGGCGGGCAGGGGAAGTTCTTC. As protein: CASRTGGQGKFF.

This clonotype was counted a few times. The genes are TRBV20-1 and TRBJ2-3; D unclear. Germline lookup yields CDR1 DFQATT and CDR2 SNEGSKA (reference sequence). The CDR3 runs to 15 residues. Trimming took 3 bases from V and 0 from J, leaving 13 bases between them. CDR3 sequence: CSARFGATSTDTQYF. The CDR3 DNA sequence: TGCAGTGCTAGGTTTGGCGCTACTAGCACAGATACGCAGTATTTT.

This clonotype has just a few counts. This chain uses TRBV5-6 with TRBJ2-2, with a possible D match to TRBD1 (5 bases). The V end was cut by 5 bases, the J end by 5 bases, with 16 bases between. CDR3 length equals 15 residues. Germline V gene sequence: CDR1 SGHDT, CDR2 YYEEEE. In nucleotides, the CDR3 is TGTGCCAGCAGAACCCAGGGTGAAAGGACCGGGGAGCTGTTTTTT. Protein: CASRTQGERTGELFF.

The rearrangement links TRBV5-1 to TRBJ2-2, with unresolved D. Trimming took off 4 bases at V and 1 base at J, with 11 bases between the two ends. The CDR3 spans 15 residues. Germline-derived CDR1 and CDR2 are SGHRS and YFSETQ. Here the CDR3 DNA reads TGCGCCAGCAGCCCGGAGACGGGGAACACCGGGGAGCTGTTTTTT. It codes for CASSPETGNTGELFF. Complete variable domain (other parts from reference TRBV5-1 and TRBJ2-2): KAGVTQTPRYLIKTRGQQVTLSCSPISGHRSVSWYQQTPGQGLQFLFEYFSETQRNKGNFPGRFSGRQFSNSRSEMNVSTLELGDSALYLCASSPETGNTGELFFGEGSRLTVL.

This clonotype was seen a handful of times. The genes are TRBV4-2 and TRBJ1-3, with D unclear. There are 15 residues in the CDR3. Germline loops: CDR1 LGHNA, CDR2 YNFKEQ. Trimming took off 0 bases at V and 2 bases at J, with 8 bases between the two ends. CDR3 coding DNA: TGTGCCAGCAGCCAAGATCGAGGAACTGGAAACACCATATATTTT. Its protein product is CASSQDRGTGNTIYF.

V and J are TRBV5-1 and TRBJ1-2; D unresolved. The CDR3 is made up of 13 amino acids. V lost 0 bases and J lost 3, with 6 bases in between. The germline V gene encodes CDR1 SGHRS and CDR2 YFSETQ. The CDR3 here is CASSLDGDYGYTF. As DNA, the CDR3 is TGCGCCAGCAGCTTGGACGGAGACTATGGCTACACCTTC.

V and J are TRBV18 and TRBJ2-2; unclear D gene. From germline, CDR1 is KGHSH and CDR2 LQKENI. V shed 5 bases and J shed 4 bases, with 8 bases lying between them. The CDR3 has 13 residues. The CDR3 DNA is TGTGCCAGCTCAGTTTCGCCCACCGGGGAGCTGTTTTTT. Its translation: CASSVSPTGELFF. The full variable domain, with the rest looked up from reference TRBV18 and TRBJ2-2, is NAGVMQNPRHLVRRRGQEARLRCSPMKGHSHVYWYRQLPEEGLKFMVYLQKENIIDESGMPKERFSAEFPKEGPSILRIQQVVRGDSAAYFCASSVSPTGELFFGEGSRLTVL.

The chain combines TRBV28 with TRBJ2-1, with TRBD2 matching over 13 bases. The CDR3 covers 15 residues. Germline loops: CDR1 MDHEN, CDR2 SYDVKM. The V gene end was trimmed by 6 bases and the J gene end by 3 bases; junction bases not matched to a gene: 2. This CDR3 reads CASRGLAGLYNEQFF. In DNA, the CDR3 is TGTGCCAGCAGGGGACTAGCGGGACTCTACAATGAGCAGTTCTTC.

The V call is TRBV20-1, the J call TRBJ2-2; the D gene is possibly TRBD2 (6 bases). V was cut by 3 bases and J by 7 bases, with 18 bases left in between. CDR1 DFQATT and CDR2 SNEGSKA come from the germline V gene (reference sequence). The CDR3 contains 15 residues. CDR3 coding DNA: TGCAGTGCTAGCCCCGGCGGGAAAAGGGGCGGGGAGCTGTTTTTT. Its translation is CSASPGGKRGGELFF.

The rearrangement joins TRBV24-1 to TRBJ2-5; D is possibly TRBD1 (5 bases). The germline CDR1 and CDR2 sequences are KGHDR and SFDVKD. This CDR3 is 12 amino acids long. The V gene lost 7 bases and the J gene lost 4 bases, with 9 bases spanning the gap. CDR3 residues: CATRDKRETQYF. The CDR3 region has the DNA TGTGCCACCAGGGACAAGAGAGAGACCCAGTACTTC.

The J gene is TRBJ2-3, the V gene TRBV3-1, with D perhaps matching TRBD2 (5 bases). With 5 bases removed from V and 0 bases from J, the gap between germline ends came to 12 bases. Per the germline V gene, CDR1 is LGHDT and CDR2 is YNNKEL (reference sequence). This CDR3 region has 15 residues. CDR3 coding DNA: TGTGCCAGCAGCGAGTACGGGGTCAGCACAGATACGCAGTATTTT. Translating it yields CASSEYGVSTDTQYF.

This clonotype was picked up a small number of times. The rearrangement uses TRBV12-3 or TRBV12-4 and TRBJ1-2, with 7 nucleotides matching TRBD1. CDR3 length: 13 amino acids. J gave up 5 bases and V 7 bases, and 7 bases lay outside the gene matches. CDR3 in amino acids: CASTPGTAYGYTF. In nucleotides, the CDR3 is TGTGCCAGCACCCCCGGGACAGCTTATGGCTACACCTTC.

This clonotype turned up a few times. The rearrangement uses TRBV7-9 and TRBJ1-2; possibly TRBD1 for D (6 bases). Trimming removed 8 bases from V and 4 bases from J, with 20 bases in between. Looked up from germline, CDR1 is SEHNR and CDR2 is FQNEAQ (reference sequence). The CDR3 is made up of 15 amino acids. Written as DNA, the CDR3 is TGTGCCAGCGCGCGGGGGGCGGGATCGGTCTATGGCTACACCTTC. Translation: CASARGAGSVYGYTF.

This clonotype was detected only a few times. The rearrangement links TRBV12-3 or TRBV12-4 to TRBJ2-7; TRBD2 matches at 7 bases. V lost 3 bases, J lost 1 base, and 6 bases stayed unmatched. The CDR3 length is 15 residues. The CDR3 sequence is CASSFWMGGSYEQYF. The CDR3 coding sequence is TGTGCCAGCAGTTTTTGGATGGGGGGGTCCTACGAGCAGTACTTC.

This chain connects TRBV10-3 to TRBJ2-3, with D unclear. Trimming removed 1 base from V and 6 bases from J, with 5 bases in between. Germline values: CDR1 ENHRY, CDR2 SYGVKD. The CDR3 is 12 amino acids. The CDR3 protein is CAISELADTQYF. The CDR3 DNA sequence: TGTGCCATCAGTGAGTTGGCGGATACGCAGTATTTT.

This clonotype was detected only a few times. This chain connects TRBV27 to TRBJ2-1; 10 positions agree with TRBD2. V dropped 8 bases and J dropped 2; count of bases not matched to a gene: 6. Germline assignment: CDR1 MNHEY and CDR2 SMNVEV (reference sequence). The CDR3 totals 15 residues. CDR3 residues: CASAPLAGAYNEQFF. Here the CDR3 DNA reads TGTGCCAGCGCCCCCCTAGCGGGAGCCTACAATGAGCAGTTCTTC.

V and J are TRBV5-1 and TRBJ1-4; 7 bases match TRBD1. This CDR3 is built from 17 residues. V was pared by 4 bases and J by 3 bases, with 12 bases of the junction left unmatched. Germline values: CDR1 SGHRS, CDR2 YFSETQ. The CDR3 DNA follows: TGCGCCAGCAGCGGATTCGCAGGGGGATCGGCTAATGAAAAACTGTTTTTT. This codes for CASSGFAGGSANEKLFF.

This clonotype occurred a few times. The J gene is TRBJ2-2, the V gene TRBV3-1; possibly TRBD2 for D (7 bases). Germline V gene sequence: CDR1 LGHDT, CDR2 YNNKEL (reference sequence). V was pared by 3 bases and J by 7 bases, with 12 bases between. This CDR3 region has 14 residues. CDR3 residues: CASSHGGGGGELFF. CDR3 DNA: TGTGCCAGCAGCCACGGCGGGGGCGGCGGGGAGCTGTTTTTT.

J is TRBJ2-4 and V is TRBV28; no firm D call. CDR1 is MDHEN, CDR2 SYDVKM, per germline. V lost 3 bases and J 1 base, leaving 4 bases between the germline ends. This CDR3 is built from 13 residues. The CDR3, as DNA: TGTGCCAGCAGTTTGGAGGCCAAAAACATTCAGTACTTC. Residues: CASSLEAKNIQYF. The variable domain in full, with the rest retrieved from reference TRBV28 and TRBJ2-4, is DVKVTQSSRYLVKRTGEKVFLECVQDMDHENMFWYRQDPGLGLRLIYFSYDVKMKEKGDIPEGYSVSREKKERFSLILESASTNQTSMYLCASSLEAKNIQYFGAGTRLSVL.

This chain joins TRBV10-3 and TRBJ2-7; tentatively, D is TRBD2 (6 bases). Germline V lookup: CDR1 ENHRY, CDR2 SYGVKD. The CDR3 is 13 residues long. Trimming took off 6 bases at V and 5 bases at J, with 14 bases between the two ends. This CDR3 reads CAIRPVGGNEQYV. In nucleotides, the CDR3 is TGTGCCATCAGGCCAGTGGGGGGTAACGAGCAGTACGTC.

This clonotype has just one count. This rearrangement joins TRBV11-3 to TRBJ2-7; D gene uncertain. Trimming removed 7 bases from V and 5 bases from J, with 9 bases in between. The germline CDR1 and CDR2 sequences are SGHNT and YENEEA. The CDR3 has 11 residues. In DNA form, the CDR3 reads TGTGCCAGCAACTTGTCCAACGAGCAGTACTTC. Amino acids: CASNLSNEQYF.

J is TRBJ2-5 and V is TRBV10-3; 7 bases are a match to TRBD1. Per the germline V gene, CDR1 is ENHRY and CDR2 is SYGVKD. Trimming removed 3 bases from V and 3 bases from J; junction bases left unmatched: 4. This CDR3 region has 14 residues. CDR3 protein: CAISELTGEETQYF. For the CDR3, the DNA is TGTGCCATCAGTGAATTAACAGGGGAAGAGACCCAGTACTTC.

The chain couples TRBV11-2 to TRBJ2-7; no clear D gene. V lost 3 bases and J 3 bases, leaving 12 bases between the germline ends. The CDR3 contains 14 residues. The germline V gene encodes CDR1 SGHAT and CDR2 FQNNGV. CDR3 nucleotides: TGTGCCAGCAGCTTTTCATCCGGCTTCTACGAGCAGTACGTC. Translated, it gives CASSFSSGFYEQYV.

This clonotype was observed a handful of times. The chain carries TRBV20-1 and TRBJ2-5; 7 bases are a match to TRBD1. The CDR3 is made up of 17 amino acids. V shed 0 bases and J 4 bases; nucleotides not matched to a gene: 14. The germline gives CDR1 DFQATT, CDR2 SNEGSKA (reference sequence). CDR3 DNA sequence: TGCAGTGCTAGAGATTTTTCGGGACAGCCCAGGGGAGAGACCCAGTACTTC. This gives the protein CSARDFSGQPRGETQYF.